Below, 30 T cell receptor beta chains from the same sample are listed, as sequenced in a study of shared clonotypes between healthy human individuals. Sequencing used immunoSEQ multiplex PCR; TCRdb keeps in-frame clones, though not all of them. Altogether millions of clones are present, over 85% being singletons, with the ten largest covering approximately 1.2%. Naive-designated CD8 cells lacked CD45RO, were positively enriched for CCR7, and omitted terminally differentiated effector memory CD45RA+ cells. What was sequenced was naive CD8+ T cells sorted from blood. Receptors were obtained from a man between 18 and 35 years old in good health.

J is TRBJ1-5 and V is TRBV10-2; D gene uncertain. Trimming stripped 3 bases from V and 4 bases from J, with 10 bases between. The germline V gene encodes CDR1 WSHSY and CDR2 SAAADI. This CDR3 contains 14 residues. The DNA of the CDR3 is TGCGCCAGCAGTGAAGGTCAACCGAATCAGCCCCAGCATTTT. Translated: CASSEGQPNQPQHF.

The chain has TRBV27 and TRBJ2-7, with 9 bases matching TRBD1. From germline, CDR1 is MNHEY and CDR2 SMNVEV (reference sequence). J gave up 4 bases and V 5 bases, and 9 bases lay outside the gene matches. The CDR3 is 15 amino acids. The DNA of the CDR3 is TGTGCCAGCAGTCCATCCGGGACAGGGCGGTACGAGCAGTACTTC. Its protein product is CASSPSGTGRYEQYF.

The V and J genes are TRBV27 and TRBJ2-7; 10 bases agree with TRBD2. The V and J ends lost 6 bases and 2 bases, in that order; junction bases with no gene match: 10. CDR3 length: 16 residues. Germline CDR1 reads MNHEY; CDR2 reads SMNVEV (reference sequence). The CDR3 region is CASRPNLAGEAYEQYF. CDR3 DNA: TGTGCCAGCAGGCCTAACCTAGCGGGGGAAGCCTACGAGCAGTACTTC.

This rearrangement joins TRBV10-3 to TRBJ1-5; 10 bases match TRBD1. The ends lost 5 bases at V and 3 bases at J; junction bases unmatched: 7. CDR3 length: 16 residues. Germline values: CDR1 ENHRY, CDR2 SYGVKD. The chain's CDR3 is CAISSSGTGDNQPQHF. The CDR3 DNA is TGTGCCATCAGTAGTTCCGGGACAGGGGACAATCAGCCCCAGCATTTT.

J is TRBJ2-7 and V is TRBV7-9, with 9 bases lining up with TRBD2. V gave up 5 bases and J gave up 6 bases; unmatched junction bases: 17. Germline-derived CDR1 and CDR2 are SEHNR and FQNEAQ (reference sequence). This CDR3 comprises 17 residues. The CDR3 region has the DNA TGTGCCAGCAGCCCCCCGGAGGGGAGCGGGAGGACGGGCGAGCAGTACTTC. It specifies CASSPPEGSGRTGEQYF.

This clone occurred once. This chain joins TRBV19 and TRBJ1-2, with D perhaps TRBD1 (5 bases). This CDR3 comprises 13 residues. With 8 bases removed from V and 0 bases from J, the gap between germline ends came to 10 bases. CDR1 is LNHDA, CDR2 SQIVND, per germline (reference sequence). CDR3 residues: CASGPTANYGYTF. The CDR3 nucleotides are TGTGCCAGTGGGCCGACAGCTAACTATGGCTACACCTTC.

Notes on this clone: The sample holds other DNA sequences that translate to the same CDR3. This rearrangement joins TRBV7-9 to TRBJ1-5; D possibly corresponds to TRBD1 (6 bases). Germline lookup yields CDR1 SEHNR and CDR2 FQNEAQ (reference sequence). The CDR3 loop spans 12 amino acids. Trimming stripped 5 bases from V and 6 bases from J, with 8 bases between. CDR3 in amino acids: CASSKGGQPQHF. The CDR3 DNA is TGTGCCAGCAGCAAAGGGGGTCAGCCCCAGCATTTT. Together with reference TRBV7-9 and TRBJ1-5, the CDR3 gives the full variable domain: DTGVSQNPRHKITKRGQNVTFRCDPISEHNRLYWYRQTLGQGPEFLTYFQNEAQLEKSRLLSDRFSAERPKGSFSTLEIQRTEQGDSAMYLCASSKGGQPQHFGDGTRLSIL.

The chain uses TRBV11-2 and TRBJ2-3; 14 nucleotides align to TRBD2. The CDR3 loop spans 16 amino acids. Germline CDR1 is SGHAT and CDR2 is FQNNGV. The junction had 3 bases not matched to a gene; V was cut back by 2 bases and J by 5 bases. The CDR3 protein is CASSLQGTSGRDTQYF. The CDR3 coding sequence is TGTGCCAGCAGCTTACAAGGGACTAGCGGGAGAGATACGCAGTATTTT.

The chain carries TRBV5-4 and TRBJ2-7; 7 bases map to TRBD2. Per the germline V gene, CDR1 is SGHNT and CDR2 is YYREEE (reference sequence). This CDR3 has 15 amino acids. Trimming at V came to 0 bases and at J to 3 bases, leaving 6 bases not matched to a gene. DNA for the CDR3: TGTGCCAGCAGCTTGGGGACTAGTCCCTACTACGAGCAGTACTTC. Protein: CASSLGTSPYYEQYF.

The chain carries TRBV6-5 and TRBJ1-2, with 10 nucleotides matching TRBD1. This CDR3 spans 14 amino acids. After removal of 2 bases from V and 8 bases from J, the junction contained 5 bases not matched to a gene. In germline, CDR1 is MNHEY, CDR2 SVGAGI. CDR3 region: CASSYDGTGDGYTF. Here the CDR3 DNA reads TGTGCCAGCAGTTACGACGGGACAGGGGACGGCTACACCTTC.

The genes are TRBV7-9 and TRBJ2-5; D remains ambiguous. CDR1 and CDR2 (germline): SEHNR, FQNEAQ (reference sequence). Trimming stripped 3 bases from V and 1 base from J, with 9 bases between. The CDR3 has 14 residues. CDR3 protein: CASSFLPPQETQYF. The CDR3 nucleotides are TGTGCCAGCAGCTTCCTGCCACCCCAAGAGACCCAGTACTTC.

This CDR3 is CASSPGTGQTYEQYF. The DNA of the CDR3 is TGTGCCAGCAGCCCGGGGACAGGGCAGACCTACGAGCAGTACTTC. The chain links TRBV7-9 to TRBJ2-7; 9 bases fit TRBD1. V shed 5 bases and J 2 bases; nucleotides not matched to a gene: 7. The CDR3 covers 15 residues. Germline V gene sequence: CDR1 SEHNR, CDR2 FQNEAQ (reference sequence).

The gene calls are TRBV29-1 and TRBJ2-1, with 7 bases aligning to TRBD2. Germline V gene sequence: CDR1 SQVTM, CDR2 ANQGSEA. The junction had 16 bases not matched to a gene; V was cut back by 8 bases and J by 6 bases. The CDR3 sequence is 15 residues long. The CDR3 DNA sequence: TGCAGCCTGAATACAGTCGGGAGGCTGGGCAATGAGCAGTTCTTC. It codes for CSLNTVGRLGNEQFF.

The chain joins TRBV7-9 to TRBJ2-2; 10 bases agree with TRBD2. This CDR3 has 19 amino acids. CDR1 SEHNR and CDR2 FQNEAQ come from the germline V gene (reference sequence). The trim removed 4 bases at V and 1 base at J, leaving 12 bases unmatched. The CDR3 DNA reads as TGTGCCAGCAGCTCCACCATAGCGGGAGGACGGAAGAACACCGGGGAGCTGTTTTTT. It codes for CASSSTIAGGRKNTGELFF.

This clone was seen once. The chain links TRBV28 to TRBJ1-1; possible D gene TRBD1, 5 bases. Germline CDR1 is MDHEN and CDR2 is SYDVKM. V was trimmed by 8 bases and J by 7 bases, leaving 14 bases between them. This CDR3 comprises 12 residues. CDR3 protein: CASLGGVDEAFF. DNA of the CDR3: TGTGCCAGCCTCGGGGGGGTTGATGAAGCTTTCTTT.

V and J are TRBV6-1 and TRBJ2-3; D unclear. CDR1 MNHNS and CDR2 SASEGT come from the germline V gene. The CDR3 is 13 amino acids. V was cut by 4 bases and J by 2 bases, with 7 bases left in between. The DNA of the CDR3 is TGTGCCAGCAGTGCGGTACACACAGATACGCAGTATTTT. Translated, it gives CASSAVHTDTQYF.

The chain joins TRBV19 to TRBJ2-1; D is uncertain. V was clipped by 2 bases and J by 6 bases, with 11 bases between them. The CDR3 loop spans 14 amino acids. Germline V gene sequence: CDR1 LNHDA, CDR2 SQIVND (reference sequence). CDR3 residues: CASSIFTSANEQFF. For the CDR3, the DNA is TGTGCCAGTAGTATATTTACCAGTGCCAATGAGCAGTTCTTC.

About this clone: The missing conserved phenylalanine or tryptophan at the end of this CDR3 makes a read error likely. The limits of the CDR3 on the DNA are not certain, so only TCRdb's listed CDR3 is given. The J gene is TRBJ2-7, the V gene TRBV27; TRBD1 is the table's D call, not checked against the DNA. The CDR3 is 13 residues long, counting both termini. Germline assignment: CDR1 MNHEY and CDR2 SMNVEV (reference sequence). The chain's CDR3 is CASSPLPGGGRHL.

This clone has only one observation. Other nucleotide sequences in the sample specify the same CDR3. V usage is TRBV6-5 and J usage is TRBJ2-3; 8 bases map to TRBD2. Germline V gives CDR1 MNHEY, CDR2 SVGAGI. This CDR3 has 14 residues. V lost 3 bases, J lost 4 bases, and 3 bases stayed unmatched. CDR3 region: CASSYGTSPDTQYF. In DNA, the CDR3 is TGTGCCAGCAGTTATGGGACTAGTCCAGATACGCAGTATTTT.

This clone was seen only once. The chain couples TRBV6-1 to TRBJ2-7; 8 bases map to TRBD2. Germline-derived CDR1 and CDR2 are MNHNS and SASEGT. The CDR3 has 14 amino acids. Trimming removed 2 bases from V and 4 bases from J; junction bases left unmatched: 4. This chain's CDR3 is CASSEYGGGYEQYF. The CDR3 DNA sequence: TGTGCCAGCAGTGAATACGGCGGGGGGTACGAGCAGTACTTC.

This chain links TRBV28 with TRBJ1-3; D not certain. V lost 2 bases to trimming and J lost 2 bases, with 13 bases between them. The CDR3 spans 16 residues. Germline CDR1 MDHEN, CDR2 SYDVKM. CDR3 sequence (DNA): TGTGCCAGCAGTTTAGGTCGCGAAGGGACTGGAAACACCATATATTTT. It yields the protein CASSLGREGTGNTIYF.

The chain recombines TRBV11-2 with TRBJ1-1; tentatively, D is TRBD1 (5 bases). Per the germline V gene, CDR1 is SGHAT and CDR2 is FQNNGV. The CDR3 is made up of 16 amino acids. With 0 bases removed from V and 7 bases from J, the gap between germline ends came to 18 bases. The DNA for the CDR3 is TGTGCCAGCAGCTTAGATCATACCGCCGGGACGAATGAAGCTTTCTTT. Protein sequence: CASSLDHTAGTNEAFF.

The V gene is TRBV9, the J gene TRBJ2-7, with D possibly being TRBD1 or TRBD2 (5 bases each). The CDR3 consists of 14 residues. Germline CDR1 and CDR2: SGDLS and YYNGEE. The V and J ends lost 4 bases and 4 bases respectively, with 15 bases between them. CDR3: CASSLGVGEYEQYF. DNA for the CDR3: TGTGCCAGCAGCTTAGGGGTGGGGGAATACGAGCAGTACTTC.

The CDR3 sequence: CASIGAGGPLEDEQFF. The CDR3 DNA follows: TGTGCCAGTATTGGAGCGGGAGGGCCCTTGGAAGATGAGCAGTTCTTC. The chain combines TRBV19 with TRBJ2-1; 10 bases are a match to TRBD2. From germline, CDR1 is LNHDA and CDR2 SQIVND (reference sequence). The CDR3 extends over 16 amino acids. The trim removed 7 bases at V and 8 bases at J, leaving 14 bases unmatched.

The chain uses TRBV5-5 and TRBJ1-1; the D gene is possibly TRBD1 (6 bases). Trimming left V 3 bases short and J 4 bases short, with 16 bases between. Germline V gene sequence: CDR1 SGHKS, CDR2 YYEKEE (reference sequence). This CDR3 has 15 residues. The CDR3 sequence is CASSYAGGARTEAFF. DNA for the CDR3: TGTGCCAGCAGCTACGCTGGGGGGGCGCGCACTGAAGCTTTCTTT.

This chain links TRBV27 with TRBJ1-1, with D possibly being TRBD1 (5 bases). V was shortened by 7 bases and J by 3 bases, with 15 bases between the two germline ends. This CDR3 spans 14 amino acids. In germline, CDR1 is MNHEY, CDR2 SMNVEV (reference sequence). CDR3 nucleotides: TGTGCCAGCAAACCGACAGCGGCTTACACTGAAGCTTTCTTT. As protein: CASKPTAAYTEAFF.

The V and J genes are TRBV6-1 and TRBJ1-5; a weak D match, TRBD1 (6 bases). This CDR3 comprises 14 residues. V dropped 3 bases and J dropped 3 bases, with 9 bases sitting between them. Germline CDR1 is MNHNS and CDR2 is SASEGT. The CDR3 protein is CASSDRGINQPQHF. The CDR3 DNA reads TGTGCCAGCAGTGACAGGGGAATCAATCAGCCCCAGCATTTT.

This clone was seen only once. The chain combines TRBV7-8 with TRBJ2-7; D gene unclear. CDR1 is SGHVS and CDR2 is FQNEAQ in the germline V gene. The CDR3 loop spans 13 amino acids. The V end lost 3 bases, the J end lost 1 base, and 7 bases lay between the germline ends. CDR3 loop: CASSFQESYEQYF. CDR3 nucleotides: TGTGCCAGCAGCTTCCAGGAATCCTACGAGCAGTACTTC.

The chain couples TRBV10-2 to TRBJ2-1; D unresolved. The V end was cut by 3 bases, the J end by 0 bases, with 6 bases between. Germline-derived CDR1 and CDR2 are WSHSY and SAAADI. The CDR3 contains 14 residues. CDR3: CASSDPSSYNEQFF. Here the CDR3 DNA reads TGCGCCAGCAGTGACCCGTCCTCCTACAATGAGCAGTTCTTC.

The DNA for the CDR3 is TGTGCCAGCTCACTAAGGACTAGCGGGACCCTCTACGAGCAGTACTTC. Its translation: CASSLRTSGTLYEQYF. The rearrangement links TRBV18 to TRBJ2-7, with 12 bases fitting TRBD2. Germline-derived CDR1 and CDR2 are KGHSH and LQKENI. V shed 4 bases and J 3 bases; nucleotides not matched to a gene: 7. The CDR3 sequence is 16 residues long.